This record concerns one T cell receptor beta chain sequence. The antigen remains unidentified. The data were obtained in a study of shared clonotypes between healthy human individuals. Overall study results and limits: The naive CD4 repertoires of several donors were compared, and approximately 5% of clonotypes were shared.

Using immunoSEQ multiplex PCR, the repertoire was profiled, and TCRdb retains in-frame clones only, with some absent. The table records some 95,000 clones, around 67% of them present only once. The CDR3 is 14 residues long. Germline lookup yields CDR1 SGHNT and CDR2 YYREEE (reference sequence). The V end was cut by 0 bases, the J end by 5 bases, with 8 bases between. All the donors were Caucasian adults who lived in Nashville, Tennessee. This chain links TRBV5-4 with TRBJ2-2; D not resolved. Sequenced material: memory CD8+ T cells sorted from blood. Noted subset: CD45RO+ cells pooled with CCR7-negative TemRA cells. The receptor's source is a man younger than 40 in good health. For the CDR3, the DNA is TGTGCCAGCAGCTTGGCCTTTTCTACCGGGGAGCTGTTTTTT. Its translation is CASSLAFSTGELFF.